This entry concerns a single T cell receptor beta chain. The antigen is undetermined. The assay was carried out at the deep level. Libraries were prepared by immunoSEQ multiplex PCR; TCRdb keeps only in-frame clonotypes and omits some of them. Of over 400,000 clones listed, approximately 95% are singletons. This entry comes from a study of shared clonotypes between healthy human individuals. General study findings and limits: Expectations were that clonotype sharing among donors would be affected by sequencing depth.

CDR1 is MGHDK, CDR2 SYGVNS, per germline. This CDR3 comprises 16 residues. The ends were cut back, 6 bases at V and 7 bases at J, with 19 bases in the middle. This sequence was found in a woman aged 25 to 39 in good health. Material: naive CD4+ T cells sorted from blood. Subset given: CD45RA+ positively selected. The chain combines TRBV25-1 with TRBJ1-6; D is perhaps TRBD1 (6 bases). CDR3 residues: CASRTSQGRGNSPLHF. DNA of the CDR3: TGTGCCAGCAGGACGAGCCAGGGGAGAGGGAATTCACCCCTCCACTTT. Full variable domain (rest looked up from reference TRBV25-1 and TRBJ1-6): EADIYQTPRYLVIGTGKKITLECSQTMGHDKMYWYQQDPGMELHLIHYSYGVNSTEKGDLSSESTVSRIRTEHFPLTLESARPSHTSQYLCASRTSQGRGNSPLHFGNGTRLTVT.